This T cell receptor (beta chain) was identified during a study of molecular identifiers for immune sequencing clone quantification. The CDR3 has 15 residues. Germline CDR1 is MNHEY and CDR2 is SVGEGT. Deletions cut 6 bases from V and 7 bases from J, with 21 bases between. One entry per CDR3 protein results from TCRdb running MiXCR on the PCR reads. The sample holds over 600,000 distinct CDR3 sequences; just under 20% are singletons and the top ten take roughly 0.83%. This clonotype has ten or more counts. The rearrangement uses TRBV6-2 or TRBV6-3 and TRBJ1-1; TRBD1 is a possible D gene (6 bases). The sample taken for sequencing was naive CD8+ T cells from blood, with Jurkat cell RNA spiked in. This sample's subset: FACS-sorted CD8+CD4-CCR7+CD45RA+ naive T cells. This TCR was sampled from a human donor in good health. Some libraries in this study had Jurkat cell RNA spiked in. Here the CDR3 DNA reads TGTGCCAGCAGGCCAACAGCGGGGGCGGGAGATGAAGCTTTCTTT. It specifies CASRPTAGAGDEAFF.